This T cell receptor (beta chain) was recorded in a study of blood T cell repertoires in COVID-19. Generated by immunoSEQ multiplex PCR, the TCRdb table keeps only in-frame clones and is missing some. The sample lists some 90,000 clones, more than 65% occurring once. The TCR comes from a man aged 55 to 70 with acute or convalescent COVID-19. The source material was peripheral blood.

In DNA form, the CDR3 reads TGTGCCAGCAGCCCTATTAGTAGTCTCACAGATACGCAGTATTTT. Protein product: CASSPISSLTDTQYF. The chain has TRBV7-9 and TRBJ2-3; no firm D call. This CDR3 is 15 amino acids long. Germline CDR1 and CDR2: SEHNR and FQNEAQ (reference sequence). V was clipped by 5 bases and J by 2 bases, with 14 bases between them.